The next 25 T cell receptor beta chains were all read from a single sample in a study of blood T cell repertoires in COVID-19. This table comes from immunoSEQ multiplex PCR, and its TCRdb copy is limited to in-frame clones, with some not included. The table has more than 95,000 clones, over 65% seen once; the top ten hold under 30%. Sequenced material: peripheral blood. These receptors originate from a man between 60 and 70 years old with acute or convalescent COVID-19.

The rearrangement joins TRBV29-1 to TRBJ2-5; D gene uncertain. Germline-derived CDR1 and CDR2 are SQVTM and ANQGSEA. V lost 4 bases and J 2 bases, leaving 5 bases between the germline ends. This CDR3 is 11 amino acids long. The DNA for the CDR3 is TGCAGCGTTGCGCGGCAAGAGACCCAGTACTTC. Residues: CSVARQETQYF. The whole variable domain, filled in from reference TRBV29-1 and TRBJ2-5, reads SAVISQKPSRDICQRGTSLTIQCQVDSQVTMMFWYRQQPGQSLTLIATANQGSEATYESGFVIDKFPISRPNLTFSTLTVSNMSPEDSSIYLCSVARQETQYFGPGTRLLVL.

The chain uses TRBV12-3 or TRBV12-4 and TRBJ2-1; D unresolved. V was shortened by 3 bases and J by 7 bases, with 7 bases between the two germline ends. The CDR3 loop spans 12 amino acids. DNA of the CDR3: TGTGCCAGCAGTTTCATAGAGAATGAGCAGTTCTTC. It codes for CASSFIENEQFF.

The CDR3 sequence: CAWSVGGRGGVGQPQHF. CDR3 nucleotides: TGTGCCTGGAGTGTAGGCGGCAGGGGAGGGGTTGGTCAGCCCCAGCATTTT. The V and J genes are TRBV30 and TRBJ1-5; weak D call: TRBD1 (6 bases). The germline CDR1 and CDR2 sequences are GTSNPN and SVGIG (reference sequence). The CDR3 is 17 amino acids. Between the trimmed V and J ends, which lost 0 bases and 6 bases, there was a span of 21 bases.

The V and J genes are TRBV7-6 and TRBJ2-1, with 11 bases that match TRBD2. Looked up from germline, CDR1 is SGHVS and CDR2 is FNYEAQ. The CDR3 runs 15 residues. V trimming: 0 bases; J trimming: 7 bases; junction bases outside the gene matches: 2. Here the CDR3 DNA reads TGTGCCAGCAGCTTAGCTAGCGGGAGGGCGAATGAGCAGTTCTTC. It encodes CASSLASGRANEQFF.

This clone ranks as hyperexpanded. This rearrangement joins TRBV11-2 to TRBJ2-5; tentative D call: TRBD2 (7 bases). The germline V gene encodes CDR1 SGHAT and CDR2 FQNNGV. This CDR3 contains 13 residues. V was cut by 10 bases and J by 4 bases, with 16 bases left in between. Here the CDR3 reads CATRGGGPETQYF. The CDR3 region has the DNA TGTGCCACCAGAGGGGGGGGACCAGAGACCCAGTACTTC. Variable domain in full (rest from reference TRBV11-2 and TRBJ2-5): EAGVAQSPRYKIIEKRQSVAFWCNPISGHATLYWYQQILGQGPKLLIQFQNNGVVDDSQLPKDRFSAERLKGVDSTLKIQPAKLEDSAVYLCATRGGGPETQYFGPGTRLLVL.

The chain links TRBV27 to TRBJ1-5, with 8 bases matching TRBD1. J gave up 1 base and V 4 bases, and 3 bases lay outside the gene matches. Germline V lookup: CDR1 MNHEY, CDR2 SMNVEV (reference sequence). The CDR3 is made up of 15 amino acids. DNA for the CDR3: TGTGCCAGCAGTTCCGGACAGGGAAGCAATCAGCCCCAGCATTTT. Its translation: CASSSGQGSNQPQHF.

This clone was seen just once. V is TRBV5-1 and J is TRBJ2-5; 7 nucleotides match TRBD1. The CDR3 runs to 15 residues. J gave up 4 bases and V 1 base, and 7 bases lay outside the gene matches. CDR1 SGHRS and CDR2 YFSETQ come from the germline V gene. The CDR3 sequence is CASSLRGGSLETQYF. The CDR3 DNA is TGCGCCAGCAGCTTGCGAGGGGGCAGTTTAGAGACCCAGTACTTC.

This sequence joins TRBV9 and TRBJ2-5; possibly TRBD2 for D (6 bases). The CDR3 is 15 residues long. Trimming left V 0 bases short and J 2 bases short, with 11 bases between. The germline V gene has CDR1 SGDLS and CDR2 YYNGEE. The DNA of the CDR3 is TGTGCCAGCAGCGTAGCGGGAGCCCCTCAAGAGACCCAGTACTTC. It encodes CASSVAGAPQETQYF.

The rearrangement links TRBV28 to TRBJ1-6, with 7 positions matching TRBD1. With V trimmed by 6 bases and J by 9 bases, 8 bases remained unmatched. Germline V gene sequence: CDR1 MDHEN, CDR2 SYDVKM. The CDR3 loop spans 14 amino acids. The CDR3 here is CASRDRGRGSPLHF. Here the CDR3 DNA reads TGTGCCAGCAGAGATAGGGGGCGGGGTTCACCCCTCCACTTT.

The chain recombines TRBV14 with TRBJ2-3; 9 bases match TRBD2. Germline V CDR1 and CDR2: SGHDN, FVKESK. The CDR3 consists of 16 residues. The trim removed 3 bases at V and 5 bases at J, leaving 9 bases unmatched. CDR3 DNA: TGTGCCAGCAGCCAGCTAGCGGGAAGGGCCGTAGATACGCAGTATTTT. Residues: CASSQLAGRAVDTQYF.

This chain connects TRBV28 to TRBJ1-4, with TRBD1 matching 8 bases. Germline CDR1 is MDHEN and CDR2 is SYDVKM. The J segment lost 8 bases and the V segment lost 5 bases, leaving 10 bases of the junction unmatched. The CDR3 sequence is 15 residues long. The CDR3 sequence: CASSGAGTGSEKLFF. In DNA form, the CDR3 reads TGTGCCAGCAGTGGCGCCGGGACAGGTAGCGAAAAACTGTTTTTT.

The J gene is TRBJ2-5, the V gene TRBV6-5; 7 nucleotides align to TRBD1. This CDR3 spans 16 amino acids. Germline V gene lookup returns CDR1 MNHEY and CDR2 SVGAGI. V was pared by 4 bases and J by 3 bases, with 11 bases of the junction left unmatched. The CDR3, as DNA: TGTGCCAGCAGTTCTAATGGGGCAGACAGGGAAGAGACCCAGTACTTC. Translating it yields CASSSNGADREETQYF.

The chain carries TRBV5-1 and TRBJ1-2; maybe TRBD1 (6 bases). The V end lost 0 bases, the J end lost 8 bases, and 17 bases lay between the germline ends. The CDR3 is 15 residues long. The germline gives CDR1 SGHRS, CDR2 YFSETQ. In DNA form, the CDR3 reads TGCGCCAGCAGCTTGGCCCCGGGGGGGGCACAGGGCTACACCTTC. The encoded protein is CASSLAPGGAQGYTF.

The rearrangement links TRBV29-1 to TRBJ1-1; tentative D call: TRBD1 (6 bases). V was shortened by 4 bases and J by 0 bases, with 12 bases between the two germline ends. This CDR3 has 14 residues. Germline assignment: CDR1 SQVTM and CDR2 ANQGSEA. The CDR3 DNA sequence: TGCAGCGTTGGATCACAGGGCTTGAACACTGAAGCTTTCTTT. Translated: CSVGSQGLNTEAFF.

The rearrangement joins TRBV2 to TRBJ2-5; D unresolved. V lost 6 bases, J lost 1 base, and 12 bases lay in between. The CDR3 loop spans 14 amino acids. Per the germline V gene, CDR1 is SNHLY and CDR2 is FYNNEI. This CDR3 reads CASSPSNTQETQYF. CDR3 bases: TGTGCCAGCAGCCCATCGAACACCCAAGAGACCCAGTACTTC. The whole variable domain, filled in from reference TRBV2 and TRBJ2-5, reads EPEVTQTPSHQVTQMGQEVILRCVPISNHLYFYWYRQILGQKVEFLVSFYNNEISEKSEIFDDQFSVERPDGSNFTLKIRSTKLEDSAMYFCASSPSNTQETQYFGPGTRLLVL.

This clone was seen a few times. The chain uses TRBV20-1 and TRBJ2-7; TRBD2 is a possible D gene (5 bases). V lost 3 bases and J lost 6, with 18 bases in between. In germline, CDR1 is DFQATT, CDR2 SNEGSKA (reference sequence). The CDR3 has 14 residues. The DNA for the CDR3 is TGCAGTGCTAGTGGCCAGGTCCGTGAGGGCGAGCAGTACTTC. Translating gives CSASGQVREGEQYF.

The chain couples TRBV6-6 to TRBJ1-2; TRBD1 aligns across 7 bases. The CDR3 has 12 amino acids. The germline V gene has CDR1 MNHNY and CDR2 SVGAGI (reference sequence). CDR3 nucleotides: TGTAAGGCAGGGGGGACCTTCTATGGCTACACCTTC. It is translated as CKAGGTFYGYTF.

V and J are TRBV7-9 and TRBJ1-4; TRBD1 might be the D (6 bases). The CDR3 totals 15 residues. CDR1 and CDR2 from the germline V gene are SEHNR and FQNEAQ (reference sequence). V lost 2 bases and J lost 3, with 10 bases in between. The CDR3 sequence: CASSLNRAPNEKLFF. The CDR3 DNA follows: TGTGCCAGCAGCTTAAACAGGGCACCTAATGAAAAACTGTTTTTT.

The rearrangement joins TRBV4-3 to TRBJ1-2, with D perhaps TRBD1 (5 bases). Looked up from germline, CDR1 is LGHNA and CDR2 is YSLEER. The CDR3 consists of 17 residues. Trimming stripped 0 bases from V and 10 bases from J, with 24 bases between. This CDR3 is CASSQEPAGNYAAAYTF. CDR3 in DNA: TGCGCCAGCAGCCAAGAACCGGCAGGGAATTACGCGGCGGCCTACACCTTC.

The chain is built from TRBV4-1 and TRBJ2-5; 7 bases fit TRBD1. In germline, CDR1 is MGHRA, CDR2 YSYEKL. V shed 4 bases, J shed 3 bases, and the junction held 5 bases outside the gene matches. CDR3 length equals 14 residues. The CDR3 DNA follows: TGCGCCAGCAGCCGAACAGGGGTCGAAGAGACCCAGTACTTC. Its translation: CASSRTGVEETQYF.

V usage is TRBV9 and J usage is TRBJ1-2, with no clear D. V lost 0 bases, J lost 1 base, and 7 bases lay in between. The CDR3 sequence is 14 residues long. Germline CDR1 reads SGDLS; CDR2 reads YYNGEE. CDR3 coding DNA: TGTGCCAGCAGCGTAGTTTCACTTAACTATGGCTACACCTTC. This translates into CASSVVSLNYGYTF.

The table lists this clone with a count of one. The chain joins TRBV5-1 to TRBJ2-5; TRBD2 matches at 9 bases. Unmatched junction bases numbered 11, after V lost 3 bases and J lost 5 bases. Germline V gene lookup returns CDR1 SGHRS and CDR2 YFSETQ. This CDR3 is built from 16 residues. This CDR3 is CASSWRAGGGMETQYF. The CDR3 bases are TGCGCCAGCAGCTGGCGAGCGGGAGGAGGTATGGAGACCCAGTACTTC.

V and J are TRBV4-2 and TRBJ2-7; TRBD2 aligns across 9 bases. The CDR3 contains 16 residues. CDR1 is LGHNA and CDR2 is YNFKEQ in the germline V gene. V gave up 4 bases and J gave up 6 bases; unmatched junction bases: 13. The DNA for the CDR3 is TGTGCCAGCAGCCGCCCCCCTAGCGGGACCCAGACCGAGCAGTACTTC. It encodes CASSRPPSGTQTEQYF.

This chain joins TRBV9 and TRBJ2-3; 14 bases agree with TRBD2. V was pared by 4 bases and J by 0 bases, with 10 bases of the junction left unmatched. The length of the CDR3 is 19 residues. The germline gives CDR1 SGDLS, CDR2 YYNGEE. The CDR3 sequence is CASSTSGTSGSGSTDTQYF. Written as DNA, the CDR3 is TGTGCCAGCAGCACCTCCGGGACTAGCGGGAGTGGGAGCACAGATACGCAGTATTTT.

The chain is built from TRBV18 and TRBJ2-3; no reliable D call. CDR1 is KGHSH, CDR2 LQKENI, per germline. The CDR3 runs 11 residues. V shed 3 bases and J shed 10 bases, with 8 bases lying between them. The CDR3 region has the DNA TGTGCCAGCTCACCGCCCGGTCCGCAGTATTTT. Amino acids: CASSPPGPQYF.